Listed below are T cell receptor beta chains from one sample, sequenced in a study of control samples from healthy donors and cancer patients. Data came from immunoSEQ multiplex PCR; TCRdb stores just in-frame clones and leaves some out. The table lists tens of thousands of clones, over 90% of them singletons. Source material: blood. The receptor set was obtained from a woman aged 30 to 39 in good health. Each CDR3 is given with its conserved first and last residue. Fields, in order: clone size, J gene, V gene, D gene, CDR3 DNA, CDR3 protein. The D gene is left open where the match is weak. Only some rows state a clone size, as once, few, many or a class for expanded clones.

>.|TRBJ2-5|TRBV2|.
TGTGCCAGCCAAAATCGGGTGCGGGGTCAACAAGTGACCCAGTACTTC
CASQNRVRGQQVTQYF
>.|TRBJ1-2|TRBV7-9|.
TGTGCCAGCAGCTTGGGGGGGTCGGCTTATGGCTACACCTTC
CASSLGGSAYGYTF
>.|TRBJ2-5|TRBV27|.
TGTGCCAGCAGTTTATTGGCAGCGGAGACCCAGTACTTC
CASSLLAAETQYF
>.|TRBJ2-2|TRBV11-1|.
TGTGCCAGCAGCCGAGGGACGGACACCGGGGAGCTGTTTTTT
CASSRGTDTGELFF
>.|TRBJ2-1|TRBV5-8|.
TGTGCCAGCAGCTTGGCCTTCAGTCCGTACGGCTATGAGCAGTTCTTC
CASSLAFSPYGYEQFF
>.|TRBJ2-7|TRBV4-1|.
TGCGCCAGCAGCTCACCCACCCAAGGGGCAGGCTACGAGCAGTACTTC
CASSSPTQGAGYEQYF
>once|TRBJ2-3|TRBV7-9|TRBD2
TGTGCCAGCAGCTTAGGCTGGACTAGCGGGGCTAGCACAGATACGCAGTATTTT
CASSLGWTSGASTDTQYF
>.|TRBJ1-1|TRBV19|TRBD1
TGTGCCAGTAGCCCACAGGGGAGGAGAACTGAAGCTTTCTTT
CASSPQGRRTEAFF
>.|TRBJ2-1|TRBV18|TRBD2
TGTGCCAGCTCACCCCGGAGAGGTCAATATATGGGCGGGGGGACCCCCTCGAGAGATGAGCAGTTCTTC
CASSPRRGQYMGGGTPSRDEQFF
>.|TRBJ1-5|TRBV6-6|.
TGTGCCAGCATGGAGGGAATTGTAAGCAATCAGCCCCAGCATTTT
CASMEGIVSNQPQHF
>once|TRBJ2-2|TRBV6-1|.
TGTGCCAGCAGTGAAAGGGGATTAGGCGGGGAGCTGTTTTTT
CASSERGLGGELFF
>.|TRBJ2-7|TRBV4-1|TRBD1
TGCGCCAGCAGCCAGACAGGGGTCGATGACGAGCAGTACTTC
CASSQTGVDDEQYF
>.|TRBJ1-1|TRBV5-1|.
TGCGCCAGCAGCTGGACAGCCATGAACACTGAAGCTTTCTTT
CASSWTAMNTEAFF
>once|TRBJ1-3|TRBV30|.
TGTGCCTGGAGTGTATCCACCTCTGGAAACACCATATATTTT
CAWSVSTSGNTIYF
>.|TRBJ1-6|TRBV6-5|.
TGTGCCAGCAGTACGCTATTTAGTGGCGATTCACCCCTCCACTTT
CASSTLFSGDSPLHF
>.|TRBJ1-5|TRBV2|TRBD1
TGTGCCAGCAGCGCGACAGGGGTCAACAATCAGCCCCAGCATTTT
CASSATGVNNQPQHF
>.|TRBJ2-1|TRBV5-1|TRBD2
TGCGCCAGCAGCCTTAGCGGGGGGGCCTTTGATGAGCAGTTCTTC
CASSLSGGAFDEQFF
>.|TRBJ1-1|TRBV10-3|.
TGTGCCATCAGTGAACCCGCCCAGGGGAACACTGAAGCTTTCTTT
CAISEPAQGNTEAFF
>.|TRBJ1-5|TRBV12-5|.
TGTGCTAGTGGAACAAATGGGCCCCAGCATTTT
CASGTNGPQHF
>.|TRBJ2-5|TRBV3-1/TRBV3-2|.
TGTGCCAGCAGCCAAGATGGTGGGCGAGAGACCCAGTACTTC
CASSQDGGRETQYF
>.|TRBJ2-1|TRBV11-2|.
TGTGCCAGCAGAAGACAGGCCAATGAGCAGTTCTTC
CASRRQANEQFF
>.|TRBJ1-1|TRBV2|TRBD1
TGTGCCAGCAGTGCCAGGGGGCGGGGAACTGAAGCTTTCTTT
CASSARGRGTEAFF
>.|TRBJ2-7|TRBV28|.
TGTGCCAGCAGTAAGAGTACGCCCTACGAGCAGTACTTC
CASSKSTPYEQYF
>.|TRBJ2-5|TRBV12-3/TRBV12-4|.
TGTGCCAGCAGTTTAGGGGTTCTGGAGTACTTC
CASSLGVLEYF
>once|TRBJ2-7|TRBV18|.
TGTGCCAGCTCACCACAAAACCCAGGGCACGAGCAGTACTTC
CASSPQNPGHEQYF
>.|TRBJ1-2|TRBV25-1|.
TGTGCCAGCAGTGATTCGACTGCGAACTATGGCTACACCTTC
CASSDSTANYGYTF
>few|TRBJ1-2|TRBV7-2|TRBD1
TGTGCCAGCAGCCCTACAGGGGATGCGAGGGACTACACCTTC
CASSPTGDARDYTF
>.|TRBJ1-1|TRBV28|.
TGTGCCAGCAGTTTAAGCGGGCGCGGGGCTTTCTTT
CASSLSGRGAFF
>.|TRBJ1-1|TRBV11-2|.
TGTGCCAGCAGCTTTGTAGGGTTGAACACTGAAGCTTTCTTT
CASSFVGLNTEAFF
>.|TRBJ1-2|TRBV13|.
TGTGCCAGCAGCTTAGGCCGGGGACAAGGCAGGGGCTACACCTTC
CASSLGRGQGRGYTF
>.|TRBJ1-4|TRBV28|.
TGTGCCAGCAGCCTCAGACAGTCAACTAATGAAAAACTGTTTTTT
CASSLRQSTNEKLFF
>.|TRBJ2-5|TRBV13|.
TGTGCCAGCAGCTCAAGGGAAGAGACCCAGTACTTC
CASSSREETQYF
>.|TRBJ1-3|TRBV28|.
TGTGCCAGCAGTTTTCCCAGCCCTGGAAACACCATATATTTT
CASSFPSPGNTIYF
>.|TRBJ1-2|TRBV28|.
TGTGCCAGCAGTCTGACAGTTTCTCCGAATAACTATGGCTACACCTTC
CASSLTVSPNNYGYTF
>once|TRBJ2-3|TRBV5-1|TRBD1
TGCGCCAGCAGCACGGGACAGGGGGTTAATACGCAGTATTTT
CASSTGQGVNTQYF
>.|TRBJ1-5|TRBV6-1|TRBD1
TGTGCCAGCAGTGAACAGGGGGGCCCCCTCGGGCAGCCCCAGCATTTT
CASSEQGGPLGQPQHF
>.|TRBJ1-2|TRBV19|.
TGTGCCAGTAGTATACAGGCAGGGGTTGACTATGGCTACACCTTC
CASSIQAGVDYGYTF
>.|TRBJ2-1|TRBV9|TRBD2
TGTGCCAGCAGCGTAGAACAAGCGGGGCTTTACAATGAGCAGTTCTTC
CASSVEQAGLYNEQFF
>.|TRBJ1-5|TRBV12-3/TRBV12-4|.
TGTGCCAGCAGTTTTCGGGTTGATCAGCCCCAGCATTTT
CASSFRVDQPQHF
>.|TRBJ2-3|TRBV18|TRBD2
TGTGCCAGCTCACACGGACTAGACCGCAGAGATACGCAGTATTTT
CASSHGLDRRDTQYF
>once|TRBJ2-1|TRBV3-1/TRBV3-2|.
TGTGCCAGCAGCCGAGGCAGTAATGAGCAGTTCTTC
CASSRGSNEQFF
>.|TRBJ2-2|TRBV5-1|.
TGCGCCAGCACCAGGACACAGAACACCGGGGAGCTGTTTTTT
CASTRTQNTGELFF
>.|TRBJ2-1|TRBV12-5|.
TGTGCTAGTGGCACCCCCCGTTCAAGGGGGTCTCCTAACCATAGCTCCTACAATGAGCAGTTCTTC
CASGTPRSRGSPNHSSYNEQFF
>.|TRBJ2-5|TRBV29-1|TRBD1
TGCAGCGTAACCCGGGACAGGGAGACCCAGTACTTC
CSVTRDRETQYF
>.|TRBJ2-2|TRBV5-1|.
TGCGCCAGCAGCGCAGGGGGGGCGGAAAGGGAGCTGTTTTTT
CASSAGGAERELFF
>.|TRBJ1-1|TRBV13|.
TGTGCCAGCAGCTCTGAACGGTACACTGAAGCTTTCTTT
CASSSERYTEAFF
>.|TRBJ1-1|TRBV28|.
TGTGCCAGCAGTCAGGAGACGACCCGCAGGGCTTTCTTT
CASSQETTRRAFF
>.|TRBJ2-5|TRBV6-5|.
TGTGCCAGCAGTTACTCTCTTTGGGGCGCCGAAGAGACCCAGTACTTC
CASSYSLWGAEETQYF
>.|TRBJ1-4|TRBV15|.
TGTGCCACCAGCAGGGGACCTGAAGAGGGTGAAAAACTGTTTTTT
CATSRGPEEGEKLFF
>.|TRBJ1-1|TRBV5-5|.
TGTGCCAGCAGCTTGGAGGGGTTTACTGAAGCTTTCTTT
CASSLEGFTEAFF
>.|TRBJ2-1|TRBV24-1|.
TGTGCCACCAGCGAGGTCGCCAATGAGCAGTTCTTC
CATSEVANEQFF
>.|TRBJ2-7|TRBV11-2|.
TGTGCCAGCAGCTTAGGTGATAACTCCTACGAGCAGTACTTC
CASSLGDNSYEQYF